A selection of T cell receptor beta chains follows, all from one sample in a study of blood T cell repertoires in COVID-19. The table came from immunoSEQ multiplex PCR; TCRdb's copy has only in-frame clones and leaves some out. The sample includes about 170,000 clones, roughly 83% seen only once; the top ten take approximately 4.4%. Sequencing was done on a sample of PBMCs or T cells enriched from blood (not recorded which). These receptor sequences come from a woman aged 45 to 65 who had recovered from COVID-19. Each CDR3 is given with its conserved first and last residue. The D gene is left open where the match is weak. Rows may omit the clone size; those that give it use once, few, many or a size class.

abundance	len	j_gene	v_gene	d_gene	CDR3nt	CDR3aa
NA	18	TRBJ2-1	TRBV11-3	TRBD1	TGTGCCAGCAGCAATACAATGTGGGGACAGGGAGGGGACAATGAGCAGTTCTTC	CASSNTMWGQGGDNEQFF
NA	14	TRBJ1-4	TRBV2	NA	TGTGCCAGCAGTGAGGCGACCCCGGGTGAAAAACTGTTTTTT	CASSEATPGEKLFF
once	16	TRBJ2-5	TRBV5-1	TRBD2	TGCGCCAGCAGCTTCGGGACTAGCGGGGGGGCAGAGACCCAGTACTTC	CASSFGTSGGAETQYF
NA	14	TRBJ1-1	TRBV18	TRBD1	TGTGCCAGCTCACCGACAGGGTCGAACACTGAAGCTTTCTTT	CASSPTGSNTEAFF
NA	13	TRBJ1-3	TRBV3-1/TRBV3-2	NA	TGTGCCAGCAGCCTACAACAGGGAAACACCATATATTTT	CASSLQQGNTIYF
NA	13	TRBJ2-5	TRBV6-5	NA	TGTGCCAGCACCCAACTACGCCCAGAGACCCAGTACTTC	CASTQLRPETQYF
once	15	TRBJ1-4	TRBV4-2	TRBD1	TGTGCCAGCAGGATCTTCAGGGGGACTAATGAAAAACTGTTTTTT	CASRIFRGTNEKLFF
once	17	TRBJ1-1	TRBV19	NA	TGTGCCAGTACCTTCTCCTCAGGGCTCCTCATGAACACTGAAGCTTTCTTT	CASTFSSGLLMNTEAFF
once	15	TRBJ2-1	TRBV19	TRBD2	TGTGCCAGTAGTCATTTGGCGGGAGCCCACAATGAGCAGTTCTTC	CASSHLAGAHNEQFF
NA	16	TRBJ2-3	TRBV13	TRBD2	TGTGCCAGCAGTTCGTCGGGCGGGAGAAGGACAGATACGCAGTATTTT	CASSSSGGRRTDTQYF
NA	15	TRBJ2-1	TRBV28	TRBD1	TGTGCCAGCAGTCCCCAGGGACAGGGTAACAATGAGCAGTTCTTC	CASSPQGQGNNEQFF
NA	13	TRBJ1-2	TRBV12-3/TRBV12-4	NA	TGTGCCACTAACCGGGGGGGTAGCAAAGGCTACACCTTC	CATNRGGSKGYTF
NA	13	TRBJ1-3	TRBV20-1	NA	TGCAGTGCTAGTCCGGACAGACGAAACACCATATATTTT	CSASPDRRNTIYF
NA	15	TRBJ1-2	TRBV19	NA	TGTGCCAGTAGTATAATCTCAGGGCTTGGGGATGGCTACACCTTC	CASSIISGLGDGYTF
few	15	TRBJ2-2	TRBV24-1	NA	TGTGCCACCAGTGCCCCGGCATCTACGGGCGGGGAGCTGTTTTTT	CATSAPASTGGELFF
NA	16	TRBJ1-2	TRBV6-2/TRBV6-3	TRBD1	TGTGCCAGCAGCCCCCAGCGACAGGGTCGAATCTATGGCTACACCTTC	CASSPQRQGRIYGYTF
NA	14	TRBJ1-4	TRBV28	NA	TGTGCCAGCAGTTTACGATCAGTTAATGAAAAACTGTTTTTT	CASSLRSVNEKLFF
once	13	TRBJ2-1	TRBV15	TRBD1	TGTGCCACCAGCCTTACAGGGGTCGCTGAGCAGTTCTTC	CATSLTGVAEQFF
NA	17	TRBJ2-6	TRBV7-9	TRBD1	TGTGCCAGCGGGCGGGGACAGGCATACGCTGGGGCCAACGTCCTGACTTTC	CASGRGQAYAGANVLTF
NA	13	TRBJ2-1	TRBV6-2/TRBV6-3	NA	TGTGCCAGCAGCCCCCCAGGATTCAATGAGCAGTTCTTC	CASSPPGFNEQFF
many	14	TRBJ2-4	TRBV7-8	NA	TGTGCCAGCAGCTCAGGGGTCCTAAAAAACATTCAGTACTTC	CASSSGVLKNIQYF
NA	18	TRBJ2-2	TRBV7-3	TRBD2	TGTGCCAGCAGCTTAACGGGACTAGCGGGGGGGCCCGCCGGGGAGCTGTTTTTT	CASSLTGLAGGPAGELFF
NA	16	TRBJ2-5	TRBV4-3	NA	TGCGCCAGCAGCCTACAGACTGCGGGCTCCCAAGAGACCCAGTACTTC	CASSLQTAGSQETQYF
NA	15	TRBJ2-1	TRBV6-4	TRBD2	TGTGCCAGCAGCCCCAGCGGGGGGGCCGGAGGTGAGCAGTTCTTC	CASSPSGGAGGEQFF
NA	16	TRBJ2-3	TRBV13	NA	TGTGCCAGCAGCTTTTCGCCGGGAATCACCACAGATACGCAGTATTTT	CASSFSPGITTDTQYF
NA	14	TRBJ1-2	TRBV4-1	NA	TGCGCCAGCAGCCAAGGCAGGGGTGACTATGGCTACACCTTC	CASSQGRGDYGYTF
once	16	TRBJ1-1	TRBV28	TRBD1	TGTGCCAGCAGTTTATACGGACAGGGGATTGGGGCTGAAGCTTTCTTT	CASSLYGQGIGAEAFF
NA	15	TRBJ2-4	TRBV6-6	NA	TGTGCCAGCTGTTCAGCCATGACAGGTGGAGAGGGTCAGTACTTC	CASCSAMTGGEGQYF
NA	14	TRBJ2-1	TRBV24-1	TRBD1	TGTGCCACCAGTGACCCAAGACAGGGGCGGCCTCAGTTCTTC	CATSDPRQGRPQFF
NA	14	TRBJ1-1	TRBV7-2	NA	TGTGCCAGCAGCTTAGTTCCGGGAAACACTGAAGCTTTCTTT	CASSLVPGNTEAFF
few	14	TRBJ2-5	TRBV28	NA	TGTGCCAGCAGTTTAGGTCAGGGTTGGGAGACCCAGTACTTC	CASSLGQGWETQYF
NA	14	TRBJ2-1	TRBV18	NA	TGTGCCAGCTCATTAGCGCCAACCTACAATGAGCAGTTCTTC	CASSLAPTYNEQFF
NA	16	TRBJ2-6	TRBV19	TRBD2	TGTGCCAGTACCTGGCGGGGGGGAACTGGGGCCAACGTCCTGACTTTC	CASTWRGGTGANVLTF
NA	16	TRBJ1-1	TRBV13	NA	TGTGCCAGCAGCATCCTCGCGAACGCCCGGAACACTGAAGCTTTCTTT	CASSILANARNTEAFF
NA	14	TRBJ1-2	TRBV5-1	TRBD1	TGCGCCAGCAGCTTGGCAGGGGGTAACTATGGCTACACCTTC	CASSLAGGNYGYTF
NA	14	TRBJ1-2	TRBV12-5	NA	TGTGCTAGTGGCAGCCCTATCGGGGTCGGAGGCTACACCTTC	CASGSPIGVGGYTF
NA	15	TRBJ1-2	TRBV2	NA	TGTGCCAGCAGTGAAGAAGGGCAGGGAATAGATGGCTACACCTTC	CASSEEGQGIDGYTF
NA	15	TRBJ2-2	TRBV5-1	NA	TGCGCCAGCAGCTTGGCAGTCGGGGTCCCCGGGGAGCTGTTTTTT	CASSLAVGVPGELFF
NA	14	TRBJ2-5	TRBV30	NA	TGTGCCTGGGGACTGGGACACAAGCAAGAGACCCAGTACTTC	CAWGLGHKQETQYF
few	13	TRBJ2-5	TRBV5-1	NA	TGCGCCAGCAGCTTAACTAGCCAAGAGACCCAGTACTTC	CASSLTSQETQYF
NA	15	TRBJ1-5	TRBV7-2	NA	TGTGCCAGCAGCTTAGTAGGAGGGTTGAATCAGCCCCAGCATTTT	CASSLVGGLNQPQHF
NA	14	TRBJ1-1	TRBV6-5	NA	TGTGCCAGCAGTTACCGAAAGGGGAGGGCTGAAGCTTTCTTT	CASSYRKGRAEAFF
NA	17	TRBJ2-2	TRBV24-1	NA	TGTGCCACCAGTGATTACCGGACAGGGAGGGTGGCCGGGGAGCTGTTTTTT	CATSDYRTGRVAGELFF